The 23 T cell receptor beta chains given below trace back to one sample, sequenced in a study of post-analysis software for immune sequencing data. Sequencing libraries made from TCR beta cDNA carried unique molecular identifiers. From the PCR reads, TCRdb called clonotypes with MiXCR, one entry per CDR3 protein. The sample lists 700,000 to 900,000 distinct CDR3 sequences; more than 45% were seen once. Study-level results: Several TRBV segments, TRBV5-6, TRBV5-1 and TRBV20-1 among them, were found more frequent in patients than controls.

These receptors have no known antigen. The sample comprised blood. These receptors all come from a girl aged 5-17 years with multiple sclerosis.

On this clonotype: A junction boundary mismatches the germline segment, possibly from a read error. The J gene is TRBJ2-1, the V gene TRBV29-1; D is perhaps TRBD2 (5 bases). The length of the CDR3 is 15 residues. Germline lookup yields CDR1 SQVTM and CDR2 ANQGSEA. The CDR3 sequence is CSVKESGAHYNEQFF. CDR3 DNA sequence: TGCAGCGTTAAAGAGAGCGGAGCGCACTACAATGAGCAGTTCTTC.

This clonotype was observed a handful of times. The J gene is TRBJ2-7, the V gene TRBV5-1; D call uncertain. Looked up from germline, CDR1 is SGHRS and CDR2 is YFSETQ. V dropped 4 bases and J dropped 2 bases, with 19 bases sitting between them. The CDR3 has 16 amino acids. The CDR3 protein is CASSPGPPLPTYEQYF. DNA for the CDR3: TGCGCCAGCAGCCCTGGACCTCCTCTCCCCACCTACGAGCAGTACTTC.

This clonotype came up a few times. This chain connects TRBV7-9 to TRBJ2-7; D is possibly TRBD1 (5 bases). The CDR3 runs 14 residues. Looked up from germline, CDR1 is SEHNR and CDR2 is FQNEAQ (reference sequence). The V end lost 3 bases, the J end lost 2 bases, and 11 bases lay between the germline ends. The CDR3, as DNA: TGTGCCAGCAGCTTGACAGAGGATCCCTACGAGCAGTACTTC. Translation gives CASSLTEDPYEQYF.

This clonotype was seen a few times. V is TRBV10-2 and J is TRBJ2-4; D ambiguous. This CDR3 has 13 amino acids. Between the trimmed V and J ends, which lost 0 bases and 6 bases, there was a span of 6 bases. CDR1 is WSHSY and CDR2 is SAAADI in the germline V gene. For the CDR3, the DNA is TGCGCCAGCAGTGAGTCCCCCGGAAACATTCAGTACTTC. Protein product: CASSESPGNIQYF.

CDR3 nucleotide sequence: TGTGCCAGCATCGAGTTCCCGAGGGGCGAGCAGTACTTC. This translates into CASIEFPRGEQYF. The chain uses TRBV2 and TRBJ2-7, with D perhaps matching TRBD1 or TRBD2 (5 bases each). Trimming removed 7 bases at V and 6 bases at J, with 16 bases between. Germline V gene sequence: CDR1 SNHLY, CDR2 FYNNEI. The CDR3 totals 13 residues.

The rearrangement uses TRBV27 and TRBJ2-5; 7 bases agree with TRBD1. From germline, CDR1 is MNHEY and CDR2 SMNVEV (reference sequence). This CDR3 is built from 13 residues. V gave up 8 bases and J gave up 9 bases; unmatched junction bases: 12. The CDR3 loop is CASRRDSEEAQYF. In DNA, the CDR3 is TGTGCCAGCCGACGGGACAGCGAAGAAGCCCAGTACTTC.

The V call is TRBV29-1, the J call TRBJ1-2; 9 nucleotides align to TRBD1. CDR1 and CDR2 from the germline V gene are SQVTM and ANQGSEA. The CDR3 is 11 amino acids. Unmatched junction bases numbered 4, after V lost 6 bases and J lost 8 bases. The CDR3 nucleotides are TGCAGCGTGGGGACAGGGCGAGGCTACACCTTC. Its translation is CSVGTGRGYTF. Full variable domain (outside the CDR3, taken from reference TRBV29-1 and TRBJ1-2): SAVISQKPSRDICQRGTSLTIQCQVDSQVTMMFWYRQQPGQSLTLIATANQGSEATYESGFVIDKFPISRPNLTFSTLTVSNMSPEDSSIYLCSVGTGRGYTFGSGTRLTVV.

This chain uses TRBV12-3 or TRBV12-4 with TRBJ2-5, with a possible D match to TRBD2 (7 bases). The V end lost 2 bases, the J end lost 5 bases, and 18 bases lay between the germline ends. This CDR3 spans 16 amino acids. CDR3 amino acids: CASSLKGGGPLETQYF. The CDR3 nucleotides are TGTGCCAGCAGTTTAAAGGGCGGGGGCCCCCTGGAGACCCAGTACTTC.

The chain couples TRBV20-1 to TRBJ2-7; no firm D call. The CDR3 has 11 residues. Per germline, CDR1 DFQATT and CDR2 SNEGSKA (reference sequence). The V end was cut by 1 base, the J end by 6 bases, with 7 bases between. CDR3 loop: CSARGGSEQYF. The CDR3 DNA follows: TGCAGTGCTAGAGGTGGAAGCGAGCAGTACTTC.

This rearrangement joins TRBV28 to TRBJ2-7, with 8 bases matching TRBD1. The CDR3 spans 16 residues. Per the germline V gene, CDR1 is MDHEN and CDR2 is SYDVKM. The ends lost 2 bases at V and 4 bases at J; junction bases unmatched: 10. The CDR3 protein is CASSLALRDRTYEQYF. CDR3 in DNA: TGTGCCAGCAGTTTAGCCCTTCGGGACAGGACTTACGAGCAGTACTTC.

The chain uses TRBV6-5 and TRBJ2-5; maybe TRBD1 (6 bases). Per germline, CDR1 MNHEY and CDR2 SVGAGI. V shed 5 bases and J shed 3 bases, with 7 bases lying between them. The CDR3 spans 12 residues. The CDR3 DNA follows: TGTGCCAGCAGTCGGACAGAAGAGACCCAGTACTTC. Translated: CASSRTEETQYF.

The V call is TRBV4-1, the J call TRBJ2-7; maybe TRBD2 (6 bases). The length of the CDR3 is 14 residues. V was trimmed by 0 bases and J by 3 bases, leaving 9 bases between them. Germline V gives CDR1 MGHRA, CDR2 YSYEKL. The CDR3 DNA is TGCGCCAGCAGCCAAGAGTTTAGCGGCTACGAGCAGTACTTC. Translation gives CASSQEFSGYEQYF.

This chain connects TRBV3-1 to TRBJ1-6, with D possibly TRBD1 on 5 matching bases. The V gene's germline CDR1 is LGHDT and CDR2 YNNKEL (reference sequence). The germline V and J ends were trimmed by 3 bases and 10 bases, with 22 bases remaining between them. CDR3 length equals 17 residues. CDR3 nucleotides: TGTGCCAGCAGCCACGACCAGGGAAGTGTAAAGTTCTCACCCCTCCACTTT. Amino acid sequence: CASSHDQGSVKFSPLHF.

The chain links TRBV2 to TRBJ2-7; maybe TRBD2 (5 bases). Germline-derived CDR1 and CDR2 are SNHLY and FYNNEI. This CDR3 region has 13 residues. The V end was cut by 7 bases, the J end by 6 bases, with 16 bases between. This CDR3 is CASKSSGSGEQYF. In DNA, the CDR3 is TGTGCCAGCAAGAGTTCGGGGTCGGGCGAGCAGTACTTC.

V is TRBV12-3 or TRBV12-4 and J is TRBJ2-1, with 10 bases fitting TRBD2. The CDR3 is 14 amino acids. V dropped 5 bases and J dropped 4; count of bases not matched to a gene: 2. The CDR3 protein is CASSMGLAYNEQFF. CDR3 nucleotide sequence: TGTGCCAGCAGTATGGGACTAGCGTACAATGAGCAGTTCTTC.

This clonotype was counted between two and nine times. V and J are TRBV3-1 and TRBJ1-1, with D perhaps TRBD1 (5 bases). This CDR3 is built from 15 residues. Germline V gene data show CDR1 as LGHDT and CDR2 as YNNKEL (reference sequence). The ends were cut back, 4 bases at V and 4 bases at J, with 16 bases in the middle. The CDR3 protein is CASSLLLRVPTEAFF. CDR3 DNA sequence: TGTGCCAGCAGCCTGCTACTCAGGGTCCCCACTGAAGCTTTCTTT.

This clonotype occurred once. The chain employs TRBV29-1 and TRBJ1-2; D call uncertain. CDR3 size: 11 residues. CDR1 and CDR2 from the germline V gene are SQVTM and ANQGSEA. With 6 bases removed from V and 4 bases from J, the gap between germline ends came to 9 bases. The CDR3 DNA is TGCAGCGTGGACGGATCCTATGGCTACACCTTC. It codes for CSVDGSYGYTF.

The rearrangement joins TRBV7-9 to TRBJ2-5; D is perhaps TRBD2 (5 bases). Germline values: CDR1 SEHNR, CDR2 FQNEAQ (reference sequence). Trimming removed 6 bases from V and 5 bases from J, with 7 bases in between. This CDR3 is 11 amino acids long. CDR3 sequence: CASRWEETQYF. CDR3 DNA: TGTGCCAGCAGGTGGGAGGAGACCCAGTACTTC. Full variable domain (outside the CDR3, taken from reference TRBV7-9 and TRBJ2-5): DTGVSQNPRHKITKRGQNVTFRCDPISEHNRLYWYRQTLGQGPEFLTYFQNEAQLEKSRLLSDRFSAERPKGSFSTLEIQRTEQGDSAMYLCASRWEETQYFGPGTRLLVL.

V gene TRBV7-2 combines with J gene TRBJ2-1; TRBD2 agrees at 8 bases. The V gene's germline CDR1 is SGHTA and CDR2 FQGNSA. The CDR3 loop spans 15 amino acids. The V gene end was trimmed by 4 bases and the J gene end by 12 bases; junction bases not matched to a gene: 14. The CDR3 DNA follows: TGTGCCAGCAGCTCGGGGGGGCGACTCCCCATAGTGCAGTTCTTC. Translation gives CASSSGGRLPIVQFF.

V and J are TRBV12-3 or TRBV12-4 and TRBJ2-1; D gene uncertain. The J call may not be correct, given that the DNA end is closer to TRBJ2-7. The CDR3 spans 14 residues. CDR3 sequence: CASSVGPFAYEQYF. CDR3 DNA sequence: TGTGCCAGCAGTGTCGGGCCTTTCGCCTACGAGCAGTACTTC.

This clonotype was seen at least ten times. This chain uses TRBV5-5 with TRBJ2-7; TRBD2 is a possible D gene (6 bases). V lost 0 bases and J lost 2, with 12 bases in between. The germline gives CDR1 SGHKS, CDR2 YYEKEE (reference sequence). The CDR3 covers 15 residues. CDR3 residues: CASSLGGVPTYEQYF. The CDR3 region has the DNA TGTGCCAGCAGCTTGGGCGGGGTTCCTACCTACGAGCAGTACTTC.

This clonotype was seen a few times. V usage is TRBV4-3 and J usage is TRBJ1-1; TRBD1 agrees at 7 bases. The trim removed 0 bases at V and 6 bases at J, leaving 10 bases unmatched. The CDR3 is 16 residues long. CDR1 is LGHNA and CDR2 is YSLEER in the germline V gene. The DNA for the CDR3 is TGCGCCAGCAGCCAAGATCCGGCAGGGGGAAGGGCTGAAGCTTTCTTT. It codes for CASSQDPAGGRAEAFF.

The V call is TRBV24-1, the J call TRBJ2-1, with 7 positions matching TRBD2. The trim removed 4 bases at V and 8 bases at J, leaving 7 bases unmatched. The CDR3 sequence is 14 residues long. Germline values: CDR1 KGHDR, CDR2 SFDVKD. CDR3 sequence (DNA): TGTGCCACCAGTGACTGGGGACTACCGGATGAGCAGTTCTTC. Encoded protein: CATSDWGLPDEQFF.